This T cell receptor (beta chain) was sequenced in a study of blood T cell repertoires in COVID-19. In the authors' workflow: Amplification with reference gene primers provided the estimates of nucleated cell counts. The assay was immunoSEQ multiplex PCR, and TCRdb's table has in-frame clones only and misses some. D and trimming were read from the DNA, whereas the V and J calls and clone size are those reported in that table. Here the sample spans some 390,000 clones, about 87% being singletons. Patients from Seattle were sampled longitudinally, starting during active infection. Per germline, CDR1 LGHDT and CDR2 YNNKEL (reference sequence). The V gene lost 0 bases and the J gene lost 3 bases, with 9 bases spanning the gap. The CDR3 spans 15 residues.

The V and J genes are TRBV3-1 (or the pseudogene TRBV3-2) and TRBJ2-1; D call uncertain. The source is a woman aged 60-70 years with COVID-19, enrolled during active disease. The sequenced sample was peripheral blood. Here the CDR3 reads CASSQDVLVYNEQFF. CDR3 nucleotides: TGTGCCAGCAGCCAAGATGTGTTAGTCTACAATGAGCAGTTCTTC.